This T cell receptor (beta chain) was sequenced in a study of T cells after yellow fever vaccination. Germline CDR1 is MNHEY and CDR2 is SVGAGI. This CDR3 has 16 amino acids. Deletions cut 6 bases from V and 8 bases from J, with 20 bases between. In this sample, this clonotype turned up a few times. TCR cDNA, made by 5'RACE template switching, carried an added universal primer site and UMIs. TCRdb re-derived calls from the 5' RACE reads in MiXCR, one entry per CDR3 protein. The sample lists under 95,000 distinct CDR3 sequences; about 7.3% were seen once. The chain recombines TRBV6-5 with TRBJ1-6; D is perhaps TRBD1 (6 bases). The sequencing used CD8+ T cells sorted from PBMCs, collected roughly 10 days after the first yellow fever vaccination. The sequence was obtained from a young man who received the YFV17D yellow fever vaccine. The CDR3, as DNA: TGTGCCAGCAGCCCGGCCACAGGGTTTCGGTATTCACCCCTCCACTTT. Translating it yields CASSPATGFRYSPLHF.